Given below is one T cell receptor (beta chain) in context. This record comes from a study of T cell responses to AZD1222 COVID-19 vaccine. The V end was cut by 3 bases, the J end by 3 bases, with 12 bases between. The CDR3 covers 15 residues. Germline V gene data show CDR1 as SEHNR and CDR2 as FQNEAQ (reference sequence). Generated by immunoSEQ multiplex PCR, the TCRdb table keeps only in-frame clones and is missing some. The sample carries around 130,000 clones, around 84% recorded once. This sample comprised peripheral blood, obtained on day 0 of AZD1222 vaccination. The sequence was collected from an adult in good health. J is TRBJ2-1 and V is TRBV7-9; perhaps TRBD2 as D (5 bases). CDR3 residues: CASSFSSGGYNEQFF. As DNA, the CDR3 is TGTGCCAGCAGCTTTTCCAGCGGAGGCTACAATGAGCAGTTCTTC.